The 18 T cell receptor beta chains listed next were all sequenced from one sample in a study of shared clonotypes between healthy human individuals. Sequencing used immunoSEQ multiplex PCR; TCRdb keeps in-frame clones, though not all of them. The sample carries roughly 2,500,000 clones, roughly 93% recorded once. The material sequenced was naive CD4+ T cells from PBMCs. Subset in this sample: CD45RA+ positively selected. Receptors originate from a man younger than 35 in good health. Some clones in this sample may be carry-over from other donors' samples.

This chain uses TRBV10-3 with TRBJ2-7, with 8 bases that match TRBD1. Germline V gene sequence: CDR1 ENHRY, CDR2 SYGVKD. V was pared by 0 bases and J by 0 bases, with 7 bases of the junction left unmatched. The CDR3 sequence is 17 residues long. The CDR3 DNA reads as TGTGCCATCAGTGAGTCGATGCAGACAGGGGACTCCTACGAGCAGTACTTC. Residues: CAISESMQTGDSYEQYF.

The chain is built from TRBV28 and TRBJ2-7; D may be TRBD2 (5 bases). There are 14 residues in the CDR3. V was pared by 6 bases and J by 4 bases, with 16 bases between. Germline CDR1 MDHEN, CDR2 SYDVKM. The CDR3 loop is CASSQVGSLYEQYF. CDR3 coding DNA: TGTGCCAGCAGCCAGGTGGGGAGCTTGTACGAGCAGTACTTC. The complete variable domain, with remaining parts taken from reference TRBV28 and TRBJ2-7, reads DVKVTQSSRYLVKRTGEKVFLECVQDMDHENMFWYRQDPGLGLRLIYFSYDVKMKEKGDIPEGYSVSREKKERFSLILESASTNQTSMYLCASSQVGSLYEQYFGPGTRLTVT.

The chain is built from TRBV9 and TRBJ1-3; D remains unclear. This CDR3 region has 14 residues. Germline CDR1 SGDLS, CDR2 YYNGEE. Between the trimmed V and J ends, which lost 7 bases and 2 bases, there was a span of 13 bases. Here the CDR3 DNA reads TGTGCCAGCGGGGAGGGAACAACTGGAAACACCATATATTTT. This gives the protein CASGEGTTGNTIYF.

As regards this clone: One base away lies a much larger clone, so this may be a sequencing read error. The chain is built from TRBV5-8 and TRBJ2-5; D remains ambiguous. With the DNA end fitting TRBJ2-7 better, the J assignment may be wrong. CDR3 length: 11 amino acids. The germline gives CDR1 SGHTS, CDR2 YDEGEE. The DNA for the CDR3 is TGTGCCAGCAGCTTGGCCTACGAGCAGTACTTC. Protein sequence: CASSLAYEQYF.

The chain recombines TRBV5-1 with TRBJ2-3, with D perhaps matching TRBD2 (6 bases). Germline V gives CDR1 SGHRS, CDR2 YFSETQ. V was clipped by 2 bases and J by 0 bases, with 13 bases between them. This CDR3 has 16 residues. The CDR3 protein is CASSLLAYPSTDTQYF. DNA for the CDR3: TGCGCCAGCAGCTTACTAGCTTACCCTAGCACAGATACGCAGTATTTT.

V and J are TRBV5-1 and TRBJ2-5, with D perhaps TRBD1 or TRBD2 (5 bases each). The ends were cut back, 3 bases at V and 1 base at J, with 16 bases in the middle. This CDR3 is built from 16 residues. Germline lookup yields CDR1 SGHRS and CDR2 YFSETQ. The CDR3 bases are TGCGCCAGCAGCTGGGACGCTGGAAGGAGCCAAGAGACCCAGTACTTC. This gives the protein CASSWDAGRSQETQYF.

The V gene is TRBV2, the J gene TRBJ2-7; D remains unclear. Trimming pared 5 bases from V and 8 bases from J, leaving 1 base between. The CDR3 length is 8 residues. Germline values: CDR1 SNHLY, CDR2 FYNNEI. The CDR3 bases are TGTGCCAGCAGTAAGCAGTACTTC. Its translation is CASSKQYF.

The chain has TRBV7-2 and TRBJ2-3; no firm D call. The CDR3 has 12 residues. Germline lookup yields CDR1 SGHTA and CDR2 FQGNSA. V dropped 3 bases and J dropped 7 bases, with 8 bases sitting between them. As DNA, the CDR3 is TGTGCCAGCAGCTTTTCTTTGAATACGCAGTATTTT. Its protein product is CASSFSLNTQYF.

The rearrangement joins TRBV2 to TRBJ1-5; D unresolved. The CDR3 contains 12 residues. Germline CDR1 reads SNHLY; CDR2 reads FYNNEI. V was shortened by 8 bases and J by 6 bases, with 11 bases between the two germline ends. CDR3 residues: CASGPGVQPQHF. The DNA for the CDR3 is TGTGCCAGCGGGCCCGGAGTTCAGCCCCAGCATTTT.

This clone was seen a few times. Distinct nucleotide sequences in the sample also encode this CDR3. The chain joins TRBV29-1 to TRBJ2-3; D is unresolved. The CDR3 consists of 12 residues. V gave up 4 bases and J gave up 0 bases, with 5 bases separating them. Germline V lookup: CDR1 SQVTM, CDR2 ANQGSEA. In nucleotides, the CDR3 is TGCAGCGTTGGTAGGAGCACAGATACGCAGTATTTT. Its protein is CSVGRSTDTQYF.

The DNA for the CDR3 is TGTGCCAGCAGACTCAGGAATGGGTTAGAAAATCAGCCCCAGCATTTT. Its translation is CASRLRNGLENQPQHF. This sequence joins TRBV27 and TRBJ1-5; D is ambiguous. V lost 6 bases, J lost 4 bases, and 19 bases lay in between. CDR1 is MNHEY and CDR2 is SMNVEV in the germline V gene (reference sequence). This CDR3 spans 16 amino acids.

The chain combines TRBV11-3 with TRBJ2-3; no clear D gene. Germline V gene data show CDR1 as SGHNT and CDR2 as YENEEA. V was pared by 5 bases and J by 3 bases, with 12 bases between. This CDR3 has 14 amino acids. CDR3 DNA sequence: TGTGCCAGCAGCCCTTCCGGAAAAACAGATACGCAGTATTTT. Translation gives CASSPSGKTDTQYF.

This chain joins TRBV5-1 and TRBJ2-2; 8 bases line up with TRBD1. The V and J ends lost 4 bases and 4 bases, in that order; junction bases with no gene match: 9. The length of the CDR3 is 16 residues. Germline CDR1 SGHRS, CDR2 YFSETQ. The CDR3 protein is CASSPPGTGSTGELFF. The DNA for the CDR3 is TGCGCCAGCAGCCCACCTGGGACAGGATCCACCGGGGAGCTGTTTTTT.

The CDR3 sequence: CASSPVSNYGYTF. CDR3 sequence (DNA): TGTGCCAGCAGCCCCGTTTCTAACTATGGCTACACCTTC. The chain carries TRBV11-2 and TRBJ1-2, with D hard to call. V was trimmed by 5 bases and J by 0 bases, leaving 7 bases between them. Per germline, CDR1 SGHAT and CDR2 FQNNGV. This CDR3 has 13 amino acids.

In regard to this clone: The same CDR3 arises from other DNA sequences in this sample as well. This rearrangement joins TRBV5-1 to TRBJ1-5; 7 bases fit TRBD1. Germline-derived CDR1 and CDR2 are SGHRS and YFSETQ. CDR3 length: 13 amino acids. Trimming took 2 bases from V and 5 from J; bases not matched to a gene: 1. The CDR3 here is CASSFGTDQPQHF. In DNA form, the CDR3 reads TGCGCCAGCAGCTTTGGGACAGATCAGCCCCAGCATTTT.

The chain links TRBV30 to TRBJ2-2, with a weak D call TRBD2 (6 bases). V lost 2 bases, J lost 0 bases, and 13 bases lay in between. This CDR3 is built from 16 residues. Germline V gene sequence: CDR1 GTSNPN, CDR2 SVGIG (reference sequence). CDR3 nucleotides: TGTGCCTGGAGTTCTAGCCCGGGGGCGAACACCGGGGAGCTGTTTTTT. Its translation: CAWSSSPGANTGELFF.

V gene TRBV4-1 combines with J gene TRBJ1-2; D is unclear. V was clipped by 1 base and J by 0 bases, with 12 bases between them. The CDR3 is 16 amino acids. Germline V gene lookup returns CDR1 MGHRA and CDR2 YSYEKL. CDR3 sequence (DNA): TGCGCCAGCAGCCAAGTAGGGAGCCAGTCTAACTATGGCTACACCTTC. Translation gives CASSQVGSQSNYGYTF.

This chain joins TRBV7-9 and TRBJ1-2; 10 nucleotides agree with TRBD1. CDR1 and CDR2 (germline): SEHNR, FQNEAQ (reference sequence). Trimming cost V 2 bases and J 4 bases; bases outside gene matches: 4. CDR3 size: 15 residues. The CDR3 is CASSLWDRGGYGYTF. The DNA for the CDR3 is TGTGCCAGCAGCTTATGGGACAGGGGTGGCTATGGCTACACCTTC.